This T cell receptor beta chain stems from a study of beta chain features in type 1 diabetes. Germline V gives CDR1 SGHTA, CDR2 FQGNSA. V lost 5 bases to trimming and J lost 5 bases; unmatched junction nucleotides: 10. The CDR3 length is 16 residues. Whole-study results and caveats: Shortening of TCRB CDR3s, moderate but significant, appeared in all four CD4+ subsets of Type 1 diabetes patients.

Regarding this clone: The antigen remains unidentified.

Sequenced material consisted of expressed TCRB transcripts (all of the isolated RNA was reverse transcribed). Only in-frame clones appear in the TCRdb table, and some are missing; sequencing was by immunoSEQ multiplex PCR. The sample consists of 600,000 to 700,000 clones, under 15% of them appearing once. Sequenced input: naive CD4+ T cells from blood. The sequence came from a man aged 25-45 years with type 1 diabetes. The chain joins TRBV7-2 to TRBJ2-5, with 11 bases matching TRBD1. CDR3 sequence: CASSPRTGGFWETQYF. CDR3 nucleotide sequence: TGTGCCAGCAGCCCTCGGACAGGGGGCTTTTGGGAGACCCAGTACTTC.